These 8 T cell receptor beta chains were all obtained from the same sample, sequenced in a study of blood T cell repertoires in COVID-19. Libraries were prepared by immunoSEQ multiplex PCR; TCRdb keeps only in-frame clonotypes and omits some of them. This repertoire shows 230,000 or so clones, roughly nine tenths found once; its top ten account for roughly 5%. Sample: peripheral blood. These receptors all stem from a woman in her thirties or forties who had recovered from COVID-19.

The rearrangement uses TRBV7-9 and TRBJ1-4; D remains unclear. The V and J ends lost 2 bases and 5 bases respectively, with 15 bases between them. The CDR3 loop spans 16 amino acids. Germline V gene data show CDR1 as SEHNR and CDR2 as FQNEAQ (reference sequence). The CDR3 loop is CASSLTSGGLNEKLFF. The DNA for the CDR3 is TGTGCCAGCAGCTTAACTTCTGGCGGACTGAATGAAAAACTGTTTTTT.

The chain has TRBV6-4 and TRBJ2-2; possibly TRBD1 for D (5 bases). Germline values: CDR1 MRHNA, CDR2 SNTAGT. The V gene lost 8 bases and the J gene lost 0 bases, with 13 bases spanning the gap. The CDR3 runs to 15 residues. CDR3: CASQDSSSNTGELFF. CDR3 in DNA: TGTGCCAGCCAAGACAGCTCTTCGAACACCGGGGAGCTGTTTTTT.

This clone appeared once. The CDR3 nucleotides are TGTGCCAGCAGCTCCATCATCGTATCTAGTGGCTACACCTTC. This gives the protein CASSSIIVSSGYTF. The chain has TRBV5-6 and TRBJ1-2, with D unclear. Trimming stripped 3 bases from V and 7 bases from J, with 16 bases between. The CDR3 runs 14 residues. Germline V gene sequence: CDR1 SGHDT, CDR2 YYEEEE.

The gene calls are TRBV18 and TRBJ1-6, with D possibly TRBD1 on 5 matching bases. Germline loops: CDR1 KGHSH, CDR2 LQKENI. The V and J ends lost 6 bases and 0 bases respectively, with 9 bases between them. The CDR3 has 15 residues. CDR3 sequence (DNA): TGTGCCAGCTCGCAGGGTAGCTCCTATAATTCACCCCTCCACTTT. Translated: CASSQGSSYNSPLHF.

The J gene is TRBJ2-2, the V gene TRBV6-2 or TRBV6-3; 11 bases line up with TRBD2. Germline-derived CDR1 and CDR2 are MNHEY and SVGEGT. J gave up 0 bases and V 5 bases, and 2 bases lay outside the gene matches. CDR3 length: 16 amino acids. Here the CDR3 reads CASSIAGGPNTGELFF. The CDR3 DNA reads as TGTGCCAGCAGTATAGCGGGAGGGCCGAACACCGGGGAGCTGTTTTTT.

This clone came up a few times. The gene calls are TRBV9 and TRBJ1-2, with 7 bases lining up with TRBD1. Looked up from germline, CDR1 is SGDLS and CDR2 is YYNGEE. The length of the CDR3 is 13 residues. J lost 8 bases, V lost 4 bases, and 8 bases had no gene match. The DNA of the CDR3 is TGTGCCAGCAGCACCGGACAGGCGGGGGGCTACACCTTC. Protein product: CASSTGQAGGYTF. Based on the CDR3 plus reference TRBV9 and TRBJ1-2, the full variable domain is DSGVTQTPKHLITATGQRVTLRCSPRSGDLSVYWYQQSLDQGLQFLIQYYNGEERAKGNILERFSAQQFPDLHSELNLSSLELGDSALYFCASSTGQAGGYTFGSGTRLTVV.

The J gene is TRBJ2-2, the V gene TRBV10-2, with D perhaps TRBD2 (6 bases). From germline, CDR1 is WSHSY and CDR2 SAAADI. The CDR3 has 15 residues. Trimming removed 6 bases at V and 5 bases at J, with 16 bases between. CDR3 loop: CASSETRSETGELFF. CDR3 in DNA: TGCGCCAGCAGCGAGACTAGATCGGAGACCGGGGAGCTGTTTTTT.

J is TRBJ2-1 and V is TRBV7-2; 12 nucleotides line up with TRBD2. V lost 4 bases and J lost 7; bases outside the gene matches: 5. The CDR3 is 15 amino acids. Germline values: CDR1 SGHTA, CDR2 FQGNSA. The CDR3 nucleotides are TGTGCCAGCAGCTCCGGGACTAGCGGGTTAAATGAGCAGTTCTTC. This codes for CASSSGTSGLNEQFF.